The 13 T cell receptor beta chains below come from one sample, sequenced in a study of T-cell reconstitution after alpha-beta-depleted transplantation in children. This sample's TCRbeta library carried unique molecular identifier barcodes. MiXCR, run by TCRdb on the PCR reads, gives a single entry per CDR3 protein. In the table there are some 640,000 distinct CDR3 sequences, roughly 15% of which are singletons. Source: PBMCs from the stem cell graft donor, taken from the stem cell graft. The receptors were sampled from a human donor who donated a stem cell graft to a child with acute myeloid leukemia.

The rearrangement joins TRBV24-1 to TRBJ2-2; weak D call: TRBD1 (6 bases). The CDR3 contains 14 residues. Trimming took off 1 base at V and 6 bases at J, with 8 bases between the two ends. CDR1 and CDR2 (germline): KGHDR, SFDVKD. In DNA form, the CDR3 reads TGTGCCACCAGTGATTTCTACAGGGCCGGGGAGCTGTTTTTT. Its protein is CATSDFYRAGELFF.

This clonotype was seen repeatedly, ten times or more. The chain combines TRBV12-3 or TRBV12-4 with TRBJ2-1, with D maybe TRBD1 (6 bases). This CDR3 has 14 amino acids. Deletions cut 9 bases from V and 5 bases from J, with 17 bases between. The CDR3 protein is CASRPGTPNNEQFF. The CDR3 DNA sequence: TGTGCCAGTCGACCCGGGACACCGAACAATGAGCAGTTCTTC.

This clonotype was recorded at least ten times. The chain links TRBV5-1 to TRBJ1-2; 8 positions agree with TRBD1. Trimming cost V 3 bases and J 2 bases; bases outside gene matches: 18. This CDR3 contains 19 residues. The germline CDR1 and CDR2 sequences are SGHRS and YFSETQ. The CDR3, as DNA: TGCGCCAGCAGCTCTCCAGTGGAGAGGACGACAGGGGAAAACTATGGCTACACCTTC. Translated: CASSSPVERTTGENYGYTF.

The chain carries TRBV6-2 or TRBV6-3 and TRBJ2-5, with D tentatively TRBD1 or TRBD2 (5 bases each). Germline V gene data show CDR1 as MNHEY and CDR2 as SVGEGT. This CDR3 has 14 residues. The V end was cut by 4 bases, the J end by 4 bases, with 13 bases between. CDR3 region: CASSSSRDPETQYF. CDR3 sequence (DNA): TGTGCCAGCAGTTCCTCCCGGGACCCAGAGACCCAGTACTTC.

This clonotype showed up many times. This chain links TRBV15 with TRBJ2-7; unclear D gene. This CDR3 is 15 amino acids long. Germline CDR1 reads LNHNV; CDR2 reads YYDKDF (reference sequence). Trimming removed 5 bases at V and 4 bases at J, with 18 bases between. CDR3 DNA sequence: TGTGCCACCAGCGAAAAGTGGGGTCCGCCGTACGAGCAGTACTTC. Amino acids: CATSEKWGPPYEQYF. Full variable domain (missing parts from reference TRBV15 and TRBJ2-7): DAMVIQNPRYQVTQFGKPVTLSCSQTLNHNVMYWYQQKSSQAPKLLFHYYDKDFNNEADTPDNFQSRRPNTSFCFLDIRSPGLGDTAMYLCATSEKWGPPYEQYFGPGTRLTVT.

This sequence joins TRBV12-3 or TRBV12-4 and TRBJ2-4; 8 nucleotides align to TRBD1. With 5 bases clipped from V and 0 bases from J, the junction kept 3 bases outside the gene matches. This CDR3 spans 15 amino acids. DNA for the CDR3: TGTGCCAGCAGTCCCGACAGGGGAGCCAAAAACATTCAGTACTTC. The encoded protein is CASSPDRGAKNIQYF.

At least ten counts were recorded for this clonotype. The V gene is TRBV6-6, the J gene TRBJ2-7, with D possibly being TRBD1 (6 bases). V shed 10 bases and J shed 0 bases, with 13 bases lying between them. The germline V gene encodes CDR1 MNHNY and CDR2 SVGAGI (reference sequence). The CDR3 spans 13 residues. The CDR3 loop is CATLNRVSYEQYF. CDR3 bases: TGTGCCACTTTAAACAGGGTCTCCTACGAGCAGTACTTC.

This clonotype was recorded many times. This chain links TRBV5-5 with TRBJ1-2; D might be TRBD1 (6 bases). Germline CDR1 is SGHKS and CDR2 is YYEKEE (reference sequence). The CDR3 length is 13 residues. V was shortened by 6 bases and J by 3 bases, with 12 bases between the two germline ends. The CDR3 is CASILNRDYGYTF. In DNA form, the CDR3 reads TGTGCCAGCATCCTCAACAGGGACTATGGCTACACCTTC.

This chain's CDR3 is CASSLWGEGEQYV. CDR3 bases: TGCGCCAGCAGCTTGTGGGGGGAAGGCGAGCAGTACGTC. The chain recombines TRBV5-1 with TRBJ2-7, with TRBD2 as a possible D gene (6 bases). There are 13 residues in the CDR3. Germline-derived CDR1 and CDR2 are SGHRS and YFSETQ. Trimming took 1 base from V and 6 from J, leaving 11 bases between them.

The chain is built from TRBV24-1 and TRBJ2-7, with D possibly matching TRBD2 (5 bases). The germline V and J ends were trimmed by 6 bases and 3 bases, with 8 bases remaining between them. Germline V gene data show CDR1 as KGHDR and CDR2 as SFDVKD. CDR3 length: 12 amino acids. In DNA form, the CDR3 reads TGTGCCACCAGTCGAGGAGGCTACGAGCAGTACTTC. It codes for CATSRGGYEQYF.

Ten or more counts support this clonotype. The V and J genes are TRBV20-1 and TRBJ2-7; 7 nucleotides line up with TRBD1. V lost 5 bases, J lost 2 bases, and 6 bases stayed unmatched. CDR3 size: 13 residues. CDR1 is DFQATT and CDR2 is SNEGSKA in the germline V gene (reference sequence). The CDR3 sequence is CSAPRGLAYEQYV. Written as DNA, the CDR3 is TGCAGTGCTCCTAGGGGGCTTGCCTACGAGCAGTACGTC.

The CDR3: CASVTLAGALYNEQFF. DNA for the CDR3: TGTGCCAGCGTGACCTTAGCGGGGGCCTTGTACAATGAGCAGTTCTTC. The genes are TRBV12-3 or TRBV12-4 and TRBJ2-1; TRBD2 matches 9 bases. The CDR3 totals 16 residues. V was pared by 8 bases and J by 4 bases, with 12 bases of the junction left unmatched.

This clonotype was seen more than once but under ten times. The genes are TRBV7-2 and TRBJ2-5; perhaps D is TRBD1 or TRBD2 (6 bases each). Germline values: CDR1 SGHTA, CDR2 FQGNSA. The CDR3 consists of 13 residues. V lost 5 bases and J lost 5, with 12 bases in between. CDR3 bases: TGTGCCAGCAGCCAAAGGAGGGGGGAGACCCAGTACTTC. This encodes CASSQRRGETQYF.